This T cell receptor beta chain was recorded in a study of identifying expanded T cells in peripheral blood. Findings and caveats of the study: Variance in clone template counts between approximately two-week samples significantly increased with total template count across all healthy donors.

On this clone itself: What it binds is unknown.

Some clones are missing from TCRdb's copy, which holds only in-frame ones; the method was immunoSEQ multiplex PCR. The repertoire consists of around 75,000 clones, with around 90% occurring once and the leading ten covering over 2.5%. This CDR3 spans 14 amino acids. Trimming took off 2 bases at V and 3 bases at J, with 10 bases between the two ends. Germline CDR1 and CDR2: ENHRY and SYGVKD. Healthy donors had no documented immune events, such as infections, while sampled. Material: blood. This rearrangement joins TRBV10-3 to TRBJ1-2, with a tentative D call TRBD1 (5 bases). This receptor was identified in a person aged 18 to 75 in good health. CDR3 region: CAISEGGTYYGYTF. The CDR3 DNA is TGTGCCATCAGTGAGGGAGGGACTTACTATGGCTACACCTTC.